The 30 T cell receptor beta chains below come from one sample, sequenced in a study of HIV-infected patients and healthy controls. TCRdb processed the 5' RACE reads anew with MiXCR; each CDR3 protein has one entry. The sample contains about 63,000 distinct CDR3 sequences, approximately 16% of which appear only once. The source material was CD4+ T cells from blood. Every receptor here comes from a human donor in good health.

This clonotype was seen a handful of times. The chain links TRBV6-1 to TRBJ1-1; D unclear. Per the germline V gene, CDR1 is MNHNS and CDR2 is SASEGT. Trimming cost V 2 bases and J 11 bases, with 12 bases left between them. This CDR3 is 12 amino acids long. The CDR3 DNA sequence: TGTGCCAGCAGTGAAACGGCGCACGCGGCTTTCTTT. Encoded protein: CASSETAHAAFF.

This chain connects TRBV6-6 to TRBJ2-3, with D possibly called TRBD1 or TRBD2 (5 bases each). V lost 0 bases, J lost 4 bases, and 17 bases lay in between. The length of the CDR3 is 17 residues. CDR1 MNHNY and CDR2 SVGAGI come from the germline V gene (reference sequence). The CDR3 loop is CASSYSPGTARADTQYF. In nucleotides, the CDR3 is TGTGCCAGCAGTTACTCCCCCGGGACCGCACGGGCAGATACGCAGTATTTT.

This clonotype was picked up a small number of times. This sequence joins TRBV7-2 and TRBJ2-7; 7 bases are a match to TRBD1. V was clipped by 9 bases and J by 3 bases; unmatched bases: 8. This CDR3 contains 13 residues. Germline lookup yields CDR1 SGHTA and CDR2 FQGNSA. Here the CDR3 reads CASGTDHDYEQYF. The DNA for the CDR3 is TGTGCCAGTGGGACAGACCATGACTACGAGCAGTACTTC.

This clonotype was recorded many times. The rearrangement uses TRBV3-1 and TRBJ2-7; D possibly matches TRBD1 or TRBD2 (5 bases each). The CDR3 has 12 residues. Trimming removed 1 base from V and 12 bases from J, with 13 bases in between. Germline CDR1 is LGHDT and CDR2 is YNNKEL (reference sequence). DNA of the CDR3: TGTGCCAGCAGCCAAGGTGGGGGAATTCGGTACTTC. Protein product: CASSQGGGIRYF.

V and J are TRBV7-9 and TRBJ1-1, with unresolved D. Germline V lookup: CDR1 SEHNR, CDR2 FQNEAQ (reference sequence). Trimming took 5 bases from V and 3 from J, leaving 7 bases between them. The CDR3 totals 12 residues. The CDR3 bases are TGTGCCAGCAGCCAGAGCTACACTGAAGCTTTCTTT. Translation gives CASSQSYTEAFF.

The V gene is TRBV30, the J gene TRBJ2-5; D tentatively reads TRBD1 or TRBD2 (7 bases each). This CDR3 comprises 15 residues. The germline V gene encodes CDR1 GTSNPN and CDR2 SVGIG (reference sequence). V lost 3 bases to trimming and J lost 5 bases, with 19 bases between them. DNA of the CDR3: TGTGCCTGGAGAGGGGGCGGGAGTCAAATGGAGACCCAGTACTTC. Amino acids: CAWRGGGSQMETQYF.

This clonotype was observed many times. The chain recombines TRBV12-3 or TRBV12-4 with TRBJ2-5; D is uncertain. The CDR3 has 11 amino acids. V was clipped by 3 bases and J by 4 bases, with 3 bases between them. The CDR3 here is CASSFSETQYF. The CDR3 bases are TGTGCCAGCAGTTTTTCAGAGACCCAGTACTTC.

The CDR3 protein is CASSPRTVYEQYF. The CDR3 bases are TGTGCCAGTAGTCCCCGGACAGTATACGAGCAGTACTTC. The genes are TRBV19 and TRBJ2-7, with D possibly matching TRBD1 (6 bases). V lost 5 bases, J lost 4 bases, and 12 bases lay in between. CDR3 length: 13 residues. Germline lookup yields CDR1 LNHDA and CDR2 SQIVND (reference sequence).

This clonotype came up a few times. This chain joins TRBV12-3 or TRBV12-4 and TRBJ2-3; D is uncertain. Trimming shortened V by 1 base and J by 14 bases, and 16 bases separated the two germline ends. The CDR3 length is 13 residues. The CDR3 loop reads CASSLDFGSFLYF. The CDR3 nucleotides are TGTGCCAGCAGTTTAGACTTCGGATCTTTTCTGTATTTT.

V usage is TRBV7-8 and J usage is TRBJ2-7; D is uncertain. From germline, CDR1 is SGHVS and CDR2 FQNEAQ. V shed 2 bases and J shed 3 bases, with 14 bases lying between them. The CDR3 runs 15 residues. CDR3 nucleotide sequence: TGTGCCAGCAGCTTAAGAGACACTAACGGCTACGAGCAGTACTTC. Its protein is CASSLRDTNGYEQYF.

Only a few counts were recorded for this clonotype. The rearrangement joins TRBV6-5 to TRBJ2-1, with 15 nucleotides matching TRBD2. The length of the CDR3 is 16 residues. CDR1 and CDR2 from the germline V gene are MNHEY and SVGAGI. Trimming took 7 bases from V and 3 from J; bases not matched to a gene: 4. CDR3 sequence: CASKGLAGGFYNEQFF. The CDR3 region has the DNA TGTGCCAGCAAGGGACTAGCGGGAGGATTCTACAATGAGCAGTTCTTC.

V usage is TRBV11-2 and J usage is TRBJ1-1; D might be TRBD1 (6 bases). The CDR3 length is 14 residues. V dropped 4 bases and J dropped 5 bases, with 14 bases sitting between them. CDR1 is SGHAT and CDR2 is FQNNGV in the germline V gene. CDR3 in amino acids: CASSSQQGRTEAFF. The CDR3 region has the DNA TGTGCCAGCAGCTCCCAACAGGGTAGAACTGAAGCTTTCTTT.

This chain uses TRBV15 with TRBJ2-1, with 10 bases that match TRBD2. The V gene's germline CDR1 is LNHNV and CDR2 YYDKDF (reference sequence). Unmatched junction bases numbered 20, after V lost 3 bases and J lost 9 bases. This CDR3 has 19 residues. Written as DNA, the CDR3 is TGTGCCACCAGCAGCGGTCCAGAGCGGGAGGGCCTCCTTTTTGCTGAGCAGTTCTTC. Translated, it gives CATSSGPEREGLLFAEQFF.

CDR3 amino acids: CAIRKDADTQYF. The CDR3 DNA sequence: TGTGCCATCAGGAAAGACGCAGATACGCAGTATTTT. The chain uses TRBV10-3 and TRBJ2-3, with no clear D. V shed 6 bases and J shed 4 bases, with 8 bases lying between them. This CDR3 region has 12 residues. Germline V gene lookup returns CDR1 ENHRY and CDR2 SYGVKD.

This rearrangement joins TRBV3-1 to TRBJ2-1; 10 bases are shared with TRBD2. The CDR3 runs 13 residues. V shed 6 bases and J 7 bases; nucleotides not matched to a gene: 3. The V gene's germline CDR1 is LGHDT and CDR2 YNNKEL (reference sequence). The CDR3 nucleotides are TGTGCCAGCAGACTAGCGGGAACAAATGAGCAGTTCTTC. Its protein is CASRLAGTNEQFF.

V usage is TRBV20-1 and J usage is TRBJ2-4, with 13 bases fitting TRBD2. Germline V gene sequence: CDR1 DFQATT, CDR2 SNEGSKA (reference sequence). CDR3 size: 20 residues. J gave up 2 bases and V 0 bases, and 13 bases lay outside the gene matches. The chain's CDR3 is CSARDPRTSGGGGSKNIQYF. CDR3 DNA: TGCAGTGCTAGAGACCCTCGGACTAGCGGGGGCGGCGGTTCCAAAAACATTCAGTACTTC.

The chain is built from TRBV20-1 and TRBJ2-1, with 9 bases aligning to TRBD2. This CDR3 spans 14 amino acids. Germline V gene data show CDR1 as DFQATT and CDR2 as SNEGSKA (reference sequence). The J segment lost 9 bases and the V segment lost 3 bases, leaving 9 bases of the junction unmatched. The DNA of the CDR3 is TGCAGTGCTAGCGGGCTAGCGGGAAGGGGTGAGCAGTTCTTC. Its protein product is CSASGLAGRGEQFF.

The rearrangement uses TRBV18 and TRBJ1-1, with D tentatively TRBD1 (5 bases). This CDR3 comprises 13 residues. Trimming removed 5 bases at V and 3 bases at J, with 10 bases between. Germline values: CDR1 KGHSH, CDR2 LQKENI. For the CDR3, the DNA is TGTGCCAGCTCAATGGGGCAGGACACTGAAGCTTTCTTT. It translates to CASSMGQDTEAFF. Variable domain in full (rest from reference TRBV18 and TRBJ1-1): NAGVMQNPRHLVRRRGQEARLRCSPMKGHSHVYWYRQLPEEGLKFMVYLQKENIIDESGMPKERFSAEFPKEGPSILRIQQVVRGDSAAYFCASSMGQDTEAFFGQGTRLTVV.

This clonotype was seen only a few times. The chain couples TRBV7-2 to TRBJ2-3, with TRBD2 identical over 14 bases. With 6 bases clipped from V and 2 bases from J, the junction kept 13 bases outside the gene matches. Per germline, CDR1 SGHTA and CDR2 FQGNSA. This CDR3 has 19 amino acids. The CDR3 protein is CASRRQYVGLAGDTDTQYF. Here the CDR3 DNA reads TGTGCCAGCAGGAGACAGTACGTGGGACTAGCGGGGGACACAGATACGCAGTATTTT.

This clonotype was observed many times. The chain carries TRBV18 and TRBJ2-5; D is tentatively TRBD1 or TRBD2 (5 bases each). From germline, CDR1 is KGHSH and CDR2 LQKENI. Trimming pared 3 bases from V and 5 bases from J, leaving 13 bases between. The CDR3 has 14 amino acids. In DNA, the CDR3 is TGTGCCAGCTCACCGGGACGCTCGCCGGAGACCCAGTACTTC. Encoded protein: CASSPGRSPETQYF. Variable domain in full (rest from reference TRBV18 and TRBJ2-5): NAGVMQNPRHLVRRRGQEARLRCSPMKGHSHVYWYRQLPEEGLKFMVYLQKENIIDESGMPKERFSAEFPKEGPSILRIQQVVRGDSAAYFCASSPGRSPETQYFGPGTRLLVL.

As concerns this clonotype: One junction end disagrees with the germline gene, perhaps due to a read error. The chain is built from TRBV7-9 and TRBJ2-3; 7 nucleotides line up with TRBD1. From germline, CDR1 is SEHNR and CDR2 FQNEAQ (reference sequence). This CDR3 is built from 13 residues. The DNA for the CDR3 is TGTGCCAGCAGCAGACCGAATCAGCGAGGGACAGCTTTT. This translates into CASSRPNQRGTAF.

This clonotype was seen at least ten times. The J gene is TRBJ1-1, the V gene TRBV20-1, with 7 bases identical to TRBD1. CDR1 and CDR2 (germline): DFQATT, SNEGSKA (reference sequence). V lost 0 bases and J lost 0; bases outside the gene matches: 19. There are 20 residues in the CDR3. Here the CDR3 reads CSARDSNRDSQPSMNTEAFF. The CDR3 DNA reads TGCAGTGCTAGAGACTCCAACCGGGACAGCCAACCTAGCATGAACACTGAAGCTTTCTTT.

The chain joins TRBV30 to TRBJ1-2, with D perhaps matching TRBD1 (6 bases). CDR3 length equals 12 residues. The ends were cut back, 5 bases at V and 6 bases at J, with 13 bases in the middle. CDR1 and CDR2 from the germline V gene are GTSNPN and SVGIG (reference sequence). CDR3 loop: CAWRLNRDGYTF. The CDR3 DNA reads TGTGCCTGGCGCTTAAACAGGGATGGCTACACCTTC.

This clonotype came up many times. The chain has TRBV29-1 and TRBJ1-2; D is unclear. Germline assignment: CDR1 SQVTM and CDR2 ANQGSEA. The CDR3 runs to 12 residues. Trimming shortened V by 1 base and J by 7 bases, and 10 bases separated the two germline ends. The CDR3 is CSVEGGGGGYTF. The CDR3, as DNA: TGCAGCGTTGAAGGTGGCGGAGGTGGCTACACCTTC.

This clonotype occurred a few times. This rearrangement joins TRBV12-5 to TRBJ2-1; possibly TRBD2 for D (5 bases). This CDR3 contains 11 residues. Germline V gene sequence: CDR1 LGHNT, CDR2 FRNRAP. The V end was cut by 4 bases, the J end by 10 bases, with 8 bases between. This CDR3 is CASGYEGEQFF. The CDR3 bases are TGTGCTAGTGGTTACGAGGGAGAGCAGTTCTTC.

V usage is TRBV6-2 or TRBV6-3 and J usage is TRBJ2-1; TRBD1 agrees at 7 bases. Per the germline V gene, CDR1 is MNHEY and CDR2 is SVGEGT. J lost 6 bases, V lost 10 bases, and 12 bases had no gene match. The CDR3 covers 14 residues. The CDR3 reads CATSYLTGSNEQFF. CDR3 nucleotide sequence: TGTGCCACCTCATACTTGACAGGGTCCAATGAGCAGTTCTTC.

This clonotype was counted at least ten times. This chain joins TRBV6-6 and TRBJ1-5; TRBD1 is a possible D gene (5 bases). Trimming removed 5 bases at V and 5 bases at J, with 10 bases between. CDR3 length: 13 amino acids. Germline CDR1 MNHNY, CDR2 SVGAGI (reference sequence). CDR3 in amino acids: CASSHQGDQPQHF. The DNA for the CDR3 is TGTGCCAGCAGTCACCAGGGTGATCAGCCCCAGCATTTT.

CDR3 in DNA: TGTGCCACCCAGTTTAGGGGCAGTACCACTGAAGCTTTCTTT. This encodes CATQFRGSTTEAFF. This chain uses TRBV12-3 or TRBV12-4 with TRBJ1-1; tentative D call: TRBD1 (5 bases). V was trimmed by 10 bases and J by 4 bases, leaving 19 bases between them. CDR3 length equals 14 residues.

This clonotype was counted at least ten times. The rearrangement joins TRBV7-9 to TRBJ1-2, with D possibly being TRBD1 (5 bases). Germline CDR1 and CDR2: SEHNR and FQNEAQ (reference sequence). This CDR3 comprises 16 residues. V dropped 4 bases and J dropped 5 bases, with 20 bases sitting between them. CDR3 nucleotide sequence: TGTGCCAGCAGCTCCAGGATCGCCGGGACGGCTTATGGCTACACCTTC. Translating gives CASSSRIAGTAYGYTF.

V usage is TRBV7-8 and J usage is TRBJ2-1, with a possible D match to TRBD2 (6 bases). CDR1 is SGHVS and CDR2 is FQNEAQ in the germline V gene. The CDR3 extends over 19 amino acids. V dropped 1 base and J dropped 0 bases, with 19 bases sitting between them. The CDR3 region has the DNA TGTGCCAGCAGCTTAGTAGCTAGCGAAAAAGGACTCTCCTACAATGAGCAGTTCTTC. This sequence encodes CASSLVASEKGLSYNEQFF.